This T cell receptor (beta chain) was observed in a study of CD8 T cells in Susac syndrome. Study as a whole: Patients with Susac syndrome who were sequenced included six with active disease and eight or nine in remission. Study findings and constraints: In TEMRA cells and active patients, CD8+ clonal expansion in Susac reached its peak.

Trimming stripped 3 bases from V and 0 bases from J, with 6 bases between. The CDR3 runs 13 residues. Germline CDR1 reads LNHDA; CDR2 reads SQIVND (reference sequence). To note about this clonotype: Its specificity is not known.

The RNA input was 0.5 to 1 ug, and it was reverse transcribed with random hexamers. One entry per CDR3 protein, called by TCRdb with MiXCR from the immunoSEQ multiplex PCR reads. The sample lists under 95,000 distinct CDR3 sequences, approximately 95% occurring once. The V call is TRBV19, the J call TRBJ2-7, with no clear D. The TCR comes from a human donor with Susac syndrome. The specimen sequenced was CD8+ T cells from PBMCs. The CDR3 DNA follows: TGTGCCAGTAGTATGGGCCCCTCCTACGAGCAGTACTTC. Protein product: CASSMGPSYEQYF.